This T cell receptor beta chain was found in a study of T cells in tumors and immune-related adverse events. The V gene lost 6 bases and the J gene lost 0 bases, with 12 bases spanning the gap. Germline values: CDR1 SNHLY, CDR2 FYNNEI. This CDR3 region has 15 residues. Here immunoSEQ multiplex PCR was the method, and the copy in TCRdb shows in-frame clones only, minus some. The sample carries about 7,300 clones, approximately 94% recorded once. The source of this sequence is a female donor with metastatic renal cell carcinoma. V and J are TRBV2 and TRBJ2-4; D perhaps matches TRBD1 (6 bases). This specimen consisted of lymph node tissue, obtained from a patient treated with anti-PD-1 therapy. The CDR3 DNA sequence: TGTGCCAGCAGGGCGGACAGACTAGCCAAAAACATTCAGTACTTC. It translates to CASRADRLAKNIQYF.